This T cell receptor beta chain was recovered during a study of T cells and Merkel cell carcinoma outcomes. Study outcomes and limitations: Reportedly, T-cell repertoire with density predicts Merkel cell carcinoma outcomes.

On this clone itself: Its antigen is as yet unknown.

The assay was immunoSEQ multiplex PCR, and TCRdb's table has in-frame clones only and misses some. Here the sample spans approximately 3,700 clones, around 94% being singletons. The J segment lost 2 bases and the V segment lost 3 bases, leaving 3 bases of the junction unmatched. Germline values: CDR1 ENHRY, CDR2 SYGVKD. This CDR3 has 15 residues. The chain carries TRBV10-3 and TRBJ2-5; 10 bases are a match to TRBD2. The origin of this receptor is a human donor with Merkel cell carcinoma. Material: tumor tissue from Merkel cell carcinoma. The CDR3 reads CAISEPSGGQETQYF. In nucleotides, the CDR3 is TGTGCCATCAGTGAACCTAGCGGGGGTCAAGAGACCCAGTACTTC.